Following are 29 T cell receptor beta chains from one sample sequenced in a study of identical twins. TCRdb used MiXCR to reprocess the 5' RACE reads, holding one entry per CDR3 protein. The sample has about 570,000 distinct CDR3 sequences; nearly 10% are singletons. Another study also made use of these data, one on yellow fever vaccine responses in identical twins.

The sample consisted of PBMCs. The receptor set was obtained from a woman aged 18-29 years in good health.

This clonotype was picked up a small number of times. The V and J genes are TRBV25-1 and TRBJ2-7; TRBD1 aligns across 9 bases. This CDR3 region has 15 residues. Germline CDR1 is MGHDK and CDR2 is SYGVNS. The V segment lost 4 bases and the J segment 3 bases; nucleotides outside the gene matches: 7. The CDR3 region is CASSGGRDRVYEQYF. The CDR3, as DNA: TGTGCCAGCAGTGGGGGGAGGGACAGGGTCTACGAGCAGTACTTC.

This clonotype was recorded at least ten times. J is TRBJ2-3 and V is TRBV4-2, with D perhaps matching TRBD1 (5 bases). This CDR3 has 15 residues. Between the trimmed V and J ends, which lost 0 bases and 2 bases, there was a span of 9 bases. Germline V gene sequence: CDR1 LGHNA, CDR2 YNFKEQ. As DNA, the CDR3 is TGTGCCAGCAGCCAAGAGGGGCTGGCCACAGATACGCAGTATTTT. As protein: CASSQEGLATDTQYF.

This clonotype was seen more than once but under ten times. The chain has TRBV20-1 and TRBJ2-5; D is uncertain. CDR3 length equals 15 residues. CDR1 is DFQATT, CDR2 SNEGSKA, per germline (reference sequence). V lost 0 bases to trimming and J lost 5 bases, with 16 bases between them. The CDR3 is CSARDPQTQGETQYF. DNA for the CDR3: TGCAGTGCTAGAGATCCCCAGACCCAAGGGGAGACCCAGTACTTC.

This clonotype was counted between two and nine times. This rearrangement joins TRBV6-1 to TRBJ2-7; the match to TRBD2 covers 14 bases. Germline CDR1 is MNHNS and CDR2 is SASEGT. This CDR3 contains 16 residues. V trimming: 5 bases; J trimming: 0 bases; junction bases outside the gene matches: 3. The CDR3 region is CASSTGTSGSSYEQYF. The CDR3 coding sequence is TGTGCCAGCAGTACCGGGACTAGCGGGAGCTCCTACGAGCAGTACTTC.

The chain couples TRBV20-1 to TRBJ2-7; the match to TRBD2 covers 8 bases. V lost 0 bases to trimming and J lost 3 bases; unmatched junction nucleotides: 7. This CDR3 has 15 amino acids. Germline V CDR1 and CDR2: DFQATT, SNEGSKA (reference sequence). In DNA, the CDR3 is TGCAGTGCTAGAGATTCGGGGGGGCTGGACTACGAGCAGTACTTC. It specifies CSARDSGGLDYEQYF.

This clonotype was observed many times. The rearrangement joins TRBV24-1 to TRBJ2-3; D remains ambiguous. In germline, CDR1 is KGHDR, CDR2 SFDVKD. V was trimmed by 1 base and J by 4 bases, leaving 5 bases between them. The CDR3 has 13 residues. Here the CDR3 reads CATSDLVPDTQYF. For the CDR3, the DNA is TGTGCCACCAGTGATTTAGTTCCAGATACGCAGTATTTT.

This clonotype was found many times. The V gene is TRBV3-1, the J gene TRBJ1-4, with D maybe TRBD1 (5 bases). V lost 0 bases, J lost 8 bases, and 13 bases lay in between. Germline values: CDR1 LGHDT, CDR2 YNNKEL (reference sequence). The CDR3 has 15 residues. CDR3 bases: TGTGCCAGCAGCCAAGATGGGGGAGAGGAGGAAAAACTGTTTTTT. Amino acid sequence: CASSQDGGEEEKLFF.

In its sample, this clonotype was seen a few times. V and J are TRBV29-1 and TRBJ1-1, with a weak D call TRBD1 (6 bases). Trimming stripped 5 bases from V and 7 bases from J, with 11 bases between. From germline, CDR1 is SQVTM and CDR2 ANQGSEA. The CDR3 sequence is 11 residues long. The CDR3 here is CSVTGRDEAFF. The CDR3 nucleotides are TGCAGCGTTACAGGGAGGGATGAAGCTTTCTTT.

The chain employs TRBV5-1 and TRBJ2-1; D could derive from TRBD1 or TRBD2 (5 bases each). CDR1 and CDR2 (germline): SGHRS, YFSETQ. The CDR3 has 16 amino acids. Trimming stripped 0 bases from V and 5 bases from J, with 15 bases between. CDR3 residues: CASSLAPGRGNNEQFF. CDR3 sequence (DNA): TGCGCCAGCAGCTTGGCCCCTGGACGGGGCAACAATGAGCAGTTCTTC.

This clonotype has ten or more counts. The chain uses TRBV4-1 and TRBJ2-3; D not resolved. CDR3 length: 14 amino acids. The V gene lost 4 bases and the J gene lost 4 bases, with 12 bases spanning the gap. Germline V gene data show CDR1 as MGHRA and CDR2 as YSYEKL. CDR3 coding DNA: TGCGCCAGCAGCCTACGGCTGGCCCCAGATACGCAGTATTTT. Translating it yields CASSLRLAPDTQYF.

The chain uses TRBV12-3 or TRBV12-4 and TRBJ2-1; 7 nucleotides align to TRBD1. Trimming removed 6 bases from V and 1 base from J; junction bases left unmatched: 15. CDR3 length: 18 amino acids. In nucleotides, the CDR3 is TGTGCCAGCAGACGAGGGGGCGAGGGAATATTGTCCTACAATGAGCAGTTCTTC. The encoded protein is CASRRGGEGILSYNEQFF.

The V call is TRBV6-5, the J call TRBJ2-7; D call uncertain. Germline lookup yields CDR1 MNHEY and CDR2 SVGAGI. The V and J ends lost 6 bases and 1 base respectively, with 13 bases between them. This CDR3 spans 14 amino acids. CDR3 DNA sequence: TGTGCCAGCAGCTTAGGGTTTCCGTCCTACGAGCAGTACTTC. Its translation is CASSLGFPSYEQYF.

This clonotype was seen ten or more times. The chain couples TRBV20-1 to TRBJ1-3; D is unresolved. CDR3 length: 14 amino acids. Germline V gives CDR1 DFQATT, CDR2 SNEGSKA (reference sequence). The CDR3 sequence: CSVKDESSGNTIYF. The DNA for the CDR3 is TGCAGCGTCAAAGATGAGAGCTCTGGAAACACCATATATTTT.

The V gene is TRBV18, the J gene TRBJ2-7, with D uncertain. Germline CDR1 is KGHSH and CDR2 is LQKENI. This CDR3 has 14 amino acids. V lost 6 bases and J 7 bases, leaving 19 bases between the germline ends. The CDR3 region has the DNA TGTGCCAGCTCCCCCATCGAGGCCCCGAAAGAGCAGTACTTC. Its protein product is CASSPIEAPKEQYF.

The sample holds many counts of this clonotype. The chain carries TRBV5-6 and TRBJ1-1; possibly TRBD1 for D (6 bases). Germline loops: CDR1 SGHDT, CDR2 YYEEEE. This CDR3 is 15 amino acids long. V was clipped by 4 bases and J by 1 base, with 14 bases between them. CDR3 loop: CASSRRTERNTEAFF. Written as DNA, the CDR3 is TGTGCCAGCAGCCGCCGGACAGAGAGGAACACTGAAGCTTTCTTT.

The CDR3 sequence: CASSQSQDRGKISSADTQYF. The DNA of the CDR3 is TGCGCCAGCAGTCAATCTCAGGACAGGGGGAAAATTAGTTCCGCAGATACGCAGTATTTT. V gene TRBV23-1 combines with J gene TRBJ2-3; 10 positions match TRBD1. TRBV23-1 is an open reading frame whose function is uncertain. The CDR3 loop spans 20 amino acids. V was pared by 0 bases and J by 4 bases, with 16 bases of the junction left unmatched.

This clonotype was counted many times. The genes are TRBV27 and TRBJ2-7; the D gene is possibly TRBD1 (6 bases). Per the germline V gene, CDR1 is MNHEY and CDR2 is SMNVEV (reference sequence). There are 17 residues in the CDR3. Trimming left V 3 bases short and J 4 bases short, with 22 bases between. DNA of the CDR3: TGTGCCAGCAGTTTTTCTAGTGGGAGCTGGGGGACATACGAGCAGTACTTC. This translates into CASSFSSGSWGTYEQYF.

The sample holds a few counts of this clonotype. The J gene is TRBJ2-7, the V gene TRBV12-3 or TRBV12-4; D call uncertain. Trimming removed 6 bases at V and 1 base at J, with 16 bases between. The CDR3 covers 15 residues. CDR3 coding DNA: TGTGCCAGCAGCCCGAACGGACCCGATTCCTACGAGCAGTACTTC. The encoded protein is CASSPNGPDSYEQYF.

In its sample, this clonotype was seen many times. This rearrangement joins TRBV12-3 or TRBV12-4 to TRBJ2-1, with D possibly matching TRBD2 (7 bases). V was cut by 5 bases and J by 1 base, with 18 bases left in between. CDR3 length: 17 residues. CDR3 in amino acids: CASSPVGGAISYNEQFF. DNA for the CDR3: TGTGCCAGCAGTCCCGTGGGGGGGGCGATATCCTACAATGAGCAGTTCTTC.

Comments on this clonotype: Given a much more abundant clone one base away, this may be a read error. The genes are TRBV5-1 and TRBJ2-3, with 7 bases aligning to TRBD2. V lost 0 bases, J lost 3 bases, and 7 bases stayed unmatched. Germline V gene lookup returns CDR1 SGHRS and CDR2 YFSETQ. CDR3 length: 16 residues. DNA for the CDR3: TGCGCCAGCAGCTTGGAGCCCAGCGGGGCGACAGATACGCAGTATTTT. Translating it yields CASSLEPSGATDTQYF.

This clonotype showed up many times. The chain couples TRBV5-1 to TRBJ2-3, with 12 bases lining up with TRBD2. Germline V gene lookup returns CDR1 SGHRS and CDR2 YFSETQ. The CDR3 runs to 17 residues. J gave up 1 base and V 5 bases, and 8 bases lay outside the gene matches. DNA for the CDR3: TGCGCCAGCAGGTCGAGGACTAGCGGGGTTCGCACAGATACGCAGTATTTT. Translation: CASRSRTSGVRTDTQYF.

The rearrangement links TRBV7-9 to TRBJ1-1, with D uncertain. Deletions cut 5 bases from V and 8 bases from J, with 9 bases between. This CDR3 is built from 11 residues. Germline assignment: CDR1 SEHNR and CDR2 FQNEAQ (reference sequence). CDR3 sequence (DNA): TGTGCCAGCAGCCCCACTCCCGAAGCTTTCTTT. Its translation: CASSPTPEAFF.

A few counts support this clonotype. The rearrangement uses TRBV19 and TRBJ2-5, with D unresolved. V was clipped by 3 bases and J by 2 bases, with 10 bases between them. Per germline, CDR1 LNHDA and CDR2 SQIVND (reference sequence). This CDR3 has 14 residues. CDR3 protein: CASSMWSGQETQYF. The CDR3 DNA is TGTGCCAGTAGTATGTGGTCAGGACAAGAGACCCAGTACTTC.

The chain recombines TRBV6-5 with TRBJ2-7; 9 bases line up with TRBD1. In germline, CDR1 is MNHEY, CDR2 SVGAGI. V trimming: 2 bases; J trimming: 6 bases; junction bases outside the gene matches: 8. This CDR3 contains 15 residues. The CDR3, as DNA: TGTGCCAGCAGTTACCAGGACAGGGGCCAAGGCGAGCAGTACTTC. Its protein is CASSYQDRGQGEQYF.

The chain carries TRBV3-1 and TRBJ2-1; weak D call: TRBD2 (7 bases). V was clipped by 0 bases and J by 6 bases, with 12 bases between them. This CDR3 region has 15 residues. Germline loops: CDR1 LGHDT, CDR2 YNNKEL (reference sequence). The CDR3 region is CASSQEAGAVNEQFF. In nucleotides, the CDR3 is TGTGCCAGCAGCCAAGAGGCGGGGGCCGTCAATGAGCAGTTCTTC.

A remark on this clonotype: A read error may explain this, as a much larger clone is one base away. The chain employs TRBV7-9 and TRBJ2-7, with TRBD2 matching 7 bases. Germline lookup yields CDR1 SEHNR and CDR2 FQNEAQ (reference sequence). The CDR3 is 14 residues long. CDR3 DNA: TGTGTCAGCAGCTCCCGGGGGGTAGCCTACGAGCAGTACTTC. This codes for CVSSSRGVAYEQYF. Full variable domain (rest looked up from reference TRBV7-9 and TRBJ2-7): DTGVSQNPRHKITKRGQNVTFRCDPISEHNRLYWYRQTLGQGPEFLTYFQNEAQLEKSRLLSDRFSAERPKGSFSTLEIQRTEQGDSAMYLCVSSSRGVAYEQYFGPGTRLTVT.

To note about this clonotype: A read error may be the cause here, since a much bigger clone is one base away. This chain joins TRBV4-1 and TRBJ2-3; no clear D. The CDR3 is made up of 16 amino acids. The germline V and J ends were trimmed by 4 bases and 2 bases, with 16 bases remaining between them. Looked up from germline, CDR1 is MGHRA and CDR2 is YSYEKL. The CDR3 is CASSRDQVSSTDTQYF. The CDR3, as DNA: TGCGCCAGCAGCCGAGATCAGGTCTCCTCCACAGATACGCAGTATTTT.

This chain uses TRBV6-2 or TRBV6-3 with TRBJ2-5; 8 bases are shared with TRBD2. Germline CDR1 reads MNHEY; CDR2 reads SVGEGT. V lost 4 bases, J lost 3 bases, and 7 bases stayed unmatched. The CDR3 contains 15 residues. The CDR3 loop is CASSLLAENEETQYF. The CDR3 DNA follows: TGTGCCAGCAGTTTACTAGCGGAAAATGAAGAGACCCAGTACTTC.

This clonotype was picked up many times. This sequence joins TRBV28 and TRBJ1-1; D remains unclear. The length of the CDR3 is 11 residues. Looked up from germline, CDR1 is MDHEN and CDR2 is SYDVKM. With 10 bases removed from V and 11 bases from J, the gap between germline ends came to 17 bases. CDR3 in amino acids: CATTETWEAFF. Written as DNA, the CDR3 is TGTGCCACCACCGAGACATGGGAGGCTTTCTTT. Looking up the rest from reference TRBV28 and TRBJ1-1 gives the full variable domain: DVKVTQSSRYLVKRTGEKVFLECVQDMDHENMFWYRQDPGLGLRLIYFSYDVKMKEKGDIPEGYSVSREKKERFSLILESASTNQTSMYLCATTETWEAFFGQGTRLTVV.